Listed here are 25 T cell receptor beta chains from one sample, sequenced in a study of cytomegalovirus exposure and HLA in healthy donors. Researchers ran the PCR with 60 Vbeta and 13 Jbeta primers. Method: immunoSEQ multiplex PCR; TCRdb's copy keeps in-frame clones and lacks some. The profile shows more than 150,000 clones, 70% to 90% of them singletons. Sequencing was carried out using PBMCs. The receptors here all came from a man between 18 and 35 years old in good health and CMV-seropositive.

This chain links TRBV27 with TRBJ1-1; 9 bases fit TRBD1. CDR1 and CDR2 from the germline V gene are MNHEY and SMNVEV (reference sequence). With V trimmed by 5 bases and J by 4 bases, 20 bases remained unmatched. The CDR3 has 19 amino acids. CDR3 nucleotides: TGTGCCAGCAGTACACGAATAGGGACAGGGCTGGGGGCTGGCACTGAAGCTTTCTTT. It encodes CASSTRIGTGLGAGTEAFF.

This chain connects TRBV7-3 to TRBJ2-3; D remains ambiguous. The CDR3 sequence is 15 residues long. V shed 5 bases and J shed 4 bases, with 16 bases lying between them. Germline V gene sequence: CDR1 SGHTA, CDR2 FQGTGA. The CDR3 nucleotides read TGTGCCAGCAGCGCCCTGGGCCTTATTGCAGATACGCAGTATTTT. Encoded protein: CASSALGLIADTQYF. Full variable domain (rest looked up from reference TRBV7-3 and TRBJ2-3): GAGVSQTPSNKVTEKGKYVELRCDPISGHTALYWYRQSLGQGPEFLIYFQGTGAADDSGLPNDRFFAVRPEGSVSTLKIQRTERGDSAVYLCASSALGLIADTQYFGPGTRLTVL.

The rearrangement links TRBV7-6 to TRBJ2-1; 8 bases fit TRBD1. This CDR3 has 15 amino acids. Germline lookup yields CDR1 SGHVS and CDR2 FNYEAQ. The V segment lost 5 bases and the J segment 8 bases; nucleotides outside the gene matches: 11. CDR3 bases: TGTGCCAGCAGCCCGGCGGACAGGGTAGTCGATGAGCAGTTCTTC. It specifies CASSPADRVVDEQFF.

The chain couples TRBV27 to TRBJ2-1; 7 positions match TRBD1. CDR1 and CDR2 from the germline V gene are MNHEY and SMNVEV (reference sequence). Losses at the gene ends were 5 bases for V and 0 bases for J; bases not matched to a gene: 4. CDR3 size: 15 residues. The CDR3 region has the DNA TGTGCCAGCAGTCCCCGGGACAGCTCCTACAATGAGCAGTTCTTC. Protein product: CASSPRDSSYNEQFF.

The V and J genes are TRBV5-1 and TRBJ2-7; 12 nucleotides agree with TRBD1. Trimming at V came to 4 bases and at J to 5 bases, leaving 10 bases not matched to a gene. Per the germline V gene, CDR1 is SGHRS and CDR2 is YFSETQ. The CDR3 is made up of 16 amino acids. The CDR3 spells CASSLGGGTGGNEQYF. In DNA, the CDR3 is TGCGCCAGCAGCCTTGGGGGGGGGACAGGGGGCAACGAGCAGTACTTC.

The V call is TRBV7-8, the J call TRBJ1-2; D is uncertain. Germline CDR1 is SGHVS and CDR2 is FQNEAQ. There are 15 residues in the CDR3. Trimming took 8 bases from V and 4 from J, leaving 20 bases between them. This chain's CDR3 is CASFPSRVFAYGYTF. The DNA of the CDR3 is TGTGCCAGCTTCCCTTCCCGGGTCTTTGCCTATGGCTACACCTTC.

This chain's CDR3 is CASSYASGVREQFF. DNA for the CDR3: TGTGCCAGCAGTTACGCCTCCGGGGTCAGGGAGCAGTTCTTC. V and J are TRBV6-5 and TRBJ2-1; TRBD2 might be the D (5 bases). This CDR3 is built from 14 residues. The germline V and J ends were trimmed by 2 bases and 10 bases, with 15 bases remaining between them. Germline CDR1 is MNHEY and CDR2 is SVGAGI.

This chain joins TRBV7-8 and TRBJ2-3; D remains unclear. Germline CDR1 is SGHVS and CDR2 is FQNEAQ. V lost 3 bases, J lost 4 bases, and 5 bases lay in between. CDR3 length: 12 amino acids. Written as DNA, the CDR3 is TGTGCCAGCAGCTTCAAGCCAGATACGCAGTATTTT. Residues: CASSFKPDTQYF.

In DNA, the CDR3 is TGCGCCAGCAGCCACCCCGGGACTATAAATGAGCAGTTCTTC. Its translation: CASSHPGTINEQFF. This chain links TRBV4-1 with TRBJ2-1; 7 bases line up with TRBD2. This CDR3 has 14 amino acids. Germline V gives CDR1 MGHRA, CDR2 YSYEKL. J gave up 7 bases and V 3 bases, and 6 bases lay outside the gene matches.

The chain couples TRBV21-1 to TRBJ2-5; the D call of TRBD2 is as the table states it, not checked on the DNA. TRBV21-1 is termed a pseudogene. The CDR3 spans 18 residues. Here the CDR3 reads CASSNGGPRGWWKETQYF. The CDR3 bases are TGTGCCAGCAGCAACGGGGGACCGCGGGGTTGGTGGAAGGAGACCCAGTACTTC.

This chain links TRBV4-1 with TRBJ2-3; maybe TRBD1 (5 bases). CDR1 and CDR2 from the germline V gene are MGHRA and YSYEKL. The CDR3 spans 15 residues. The V end was cut by 1 base, the J end by 1 base, with 9 bases between. This CDR3 is CASSQVTRGTDTQYF. CDR3 sequence (DNA): TGCGCCAGCAGCCAAGTAACCAGGGGCACAGATACGCAGTATTTT.

This chain links TRBV27 with TRBJ1-6; D might be TRBD1 (6 bases). The CDR3 length is 14 residues. The V gene lost 3 bases and the J gene lost 15 bases, with 18 bases spanning the gap. CDR1 and CDR2 (germline): MNHEY, SMNVEV (reference sequence). The CDR3 nucleotides read TGTGCCAGCAGTTTGGGGAGGGACATACTCTTCCTCCACTTT. Its protein product is CASSLGRDILFLHF.

The chain is built from TRBV10-1 and TRBJ1-1, with 7 positions matching TRBD1. Per the germline V gene, CDR1 is WNHNN and CDR2 is SYGVQD (reference sequence). V shed 0 bases, J shed 6 bases, and the junction held 1 base outside the gene matches. This CDR3 region has 13 residues. CDR3 sequence: CASSESGQAEAFF. The CDR3 region has the DNA TGCGCCAGCAGTGAGTCCGGACAGGCTGAAGCTTTCTTT.

V gene TRBV27 combines with J gene TRBJ2-7; a possible D gene is TRBD1 (6 bases). This CDR3 contains 12 residues. The germline V gene has CDR1 MNHEY and CDR2 SMNVEV (reference sequence). V was cut by 8 bases and J by 4 bases, with 12 bases left in between. The CDR3 loop reads CASRTGFYEQYF. The CDR3 DNA is TGTGCCAGCCGAACAGGGTTTTACGAGCAGTACTTC.

The gene calls are TRBV7-9 and TRBJ2-1, with 9 bases matching TRBD2. V gave up 5 bases and J gave up 6 bases; unmatched junction bases: 5. Germline V gives CDR1 SEHNR, CDR2 FQNEAQ (reference sequence). The CDR3 loop spans 14 amino acids. CDR3 protein: CASSPLAGFNEQFF. The DNA of the CDR3 is TGTGCCAGCAGCCCTCTAGCGGGGTTCAATGAGCAGTTCTTC.

The CDR3 sequence: CASSSGGQGEQYF. In nucleotides, the CDR3 is TGTGCCAGCAGCTCCGGGGGGCAGGGTGAGCAGTACTTC. This chain connects TRBV7-9 to TRBJ2-7, with a possible D match to TRBD2 (7 bases). The V and J ends lost 4 bases and 7 bases respectively, with 14 bases between them. Germline V gene lookup returns CDR1 SEHNR and CDR2 FQNEAQ (reference sequence). The CDR3 loop spans 13 amino acids.

The chain recombines TRBV6-6 with TRBJ2-7; perhaps TRBD1 as D (5 bases). The V end was cut by 5 bases, the J end by 5 bases, with 16 bases between. Germline assignment: CDR1 MNHNY and CDR2 SVGAGI (reference sequence). The CDR3 contains 14 residues. The CDR3 loop is CASSRTNTGNEQYF. In DNA form, the CDR3 reads TGTGCCAGCAGTAGAACAAATACAGGCAACGAGCAGTACTTC.

Here the CDR3 DNA reads TGTGCCAGCAGCTTAAGGGGACAGGGGGCAGGAATGCCGAATGAGCAGTTCTTC. Amino acids: CASSLRGQGAGMPNEQFF. The gene calls are TRBV11-2 and TRBJ2-1, with 12 positions matching TRBD1. Trimming cost V 2 bases and J 7 bases; bases outside gene matches: 12. The CDR3 covers 18 residues. CDR1 and CDR2 (germline): SGHAT, FQNNGV.

The V call is TRBV7-2, the J call TRBJ2-7; possibly TRBD2 for D (7 bases). V shed 0 bases and J shed 7 bases, with 16 bases lying between them. Germline V gene data show CDR1 as SGHTA and CDR2 as FQGNSA. The CDR3 runs 15 residues. Here the CDR3 DNA reads TGTGCCAGCAGCTTAGCACGTGGGGGGGCATGGGAGCAGTACTTC. Its protein product is CASSLARGGAWEQYF.

This chain uses TRBV11-2 with TRBJ2-7, with TRBD1 matching 7 bases. This CDR3 contains 17 residues. The germline V gene encodes CDR1 SGHAT and CDR2 FQNNGV. J gave up 2 bases and V 2 bases, and 12 bases lay outside the gene matches. CDR3 amino acids: CASSLIEIRDSPYEQYF. The CDR3 region has the DNA TGTGCCAGCAGCTTAATTGAAATCCGGGACAGCCCCTACGAGCAGTACTTC.

The chain carries TRBV30 and TRBJ2-1, with 7 nucleotides matching TRBD2. Trimming took 0 bases from V and 7 from J; bases not matched to a gene: 9. CDR1 is GTSNPN, CDR2 SVGIG, per germline (reference sequence). CDR3 length: 15 residues. CDR3 nucleotides: TGTGCCTGGAGTGTACAGTTGCGGGGGAAGAATGAGCAGTTCTTC. Protein product: CAWSVQLRGKNEQFF.

This clone was picked up a small number of times. This sequence joins TRBV4-3 and TRBJ1-4; 7 positions match TRBD1. Germline V lookup: CDR1 LGHNA, CDR2 YSLEER. The V and J ends lost 4 bases and 3 bases, in that order; junction bases with no gene match: 2. This CDR3 contains 14 residues. The CDR3 protein is CASSPGTANEKLFF. CDR3 nucleotides: TGCGCCAGCAGCCCCGGGACAGCTAATGAAAAACTGTTTTTT.

The chain recombines TRBV7-9 with TRBJ2-2; perhaps TRBD2 as D (6 bases). V lost 5 bases to trimming and J lost 2 bases, with 12 bases between them. CDR1 is SEHNR and CDR2 is FQNEAQ in the germline V gene (reference sequence). The CDR3 contains 15 residues. The CDR3, as DNA: TGTGCCAGCAGCCCAGGACTACCCAACACCGGGGAGCTGTTTTTT. Translation gives CASSPGLPNTGELFF.

The chain recombines TRBV12-5 with TRBJ2-1, with 7 bases lining up with TRBD1. The germline V gene has CDR1 LGHNT and CDR2 FRNRAP. This CDR3 is built from 16 residues. After removal of 3 bases from V and 3 bases from J, the junction contained 8 bases not matched to a gene. This chain's CDR3 is CASGFTTDRDYNEQFF. The CDR3 nucleotides read TGTGCTAGTGGTTTCACTACCGACAGGGACTACAATGAGCAGTTCTTC. Looking up the rest from reference TRBV12-5 and TRBJ2-1 gives the full variable domain: DARVTQTPRHKVTEMGQEVTMRCQPILGHNTVFWYRQTMMQGLELLAYFRNRAPLDDSGMPKDRFSAEMPDATLATLKIQPSEPRDSAVYFCASGFTTDRDYNEQFFGPGTRLTVL.

This clone came up a few times. The chain is built from TRBV19 and TRBJ1-1, with D possibly matching TRBD1 (5 bases). V was trimmed by 3 bases and J by 4 bases, leaving 6 bases between them. Germline V gene data show CDR1 as LNHDA and CDR2 as SQIVND (reference sequence). The CDR3 sequence is 12 residues long. The CDR3 here is CASSMGGTEAFF. Here the CDR3 DNA reads TGTGCCAGTAGTATGGGGGGCACTGAAGCTTTCTTT.